The TCR beta chain under discussion was sequenced for a study of CD8 T cells in Susac syndrome. The CDR3 is made up of 14 amino acids. Germline CDR1 and CDR2: LNHDA and SQIVND (reference sequence). V lost 4 bases, J lost 4 bases, and 4 bases stayed unmatched. Findings and caveats of the study: That the number of individuals in its TCR sequencing and HLA analysis was relatively small was acknowledged by the study.

With respect to this clonotype: Its antigen remains unidentified.

cDNA came from approximately 0.5 to 1 ug RNA primed by random hexamers. Amplification of TCR beta CDR3 across 54 Vbeta and 13 Jbeta was performed with immunoSEQ multiplex PCR. MiXCR, applied by TCRdb to the immunoSEQ multiplex PCR reads, yields one record per CDR3 protein. The sample shows under 55,000 distinct CDR3 sequences, 93% of them seen only once. The V gene is TRBV19, the J gene TRBJ2-7; TRBD2 matches at 10 bases. This receptor was identified in a human donor with multiple sclerosis. Sequencing used CD8+ T cells from PBMCs. CDR3 sequence reads: CASSTSGGWYEQYF. CDR3 DNA sequence: TGTGCCAGTAGTACTAGCGGGGGCTGGTACGAGCAGTACTTC.